This passage covers 25 T cell receptor beta chains from one sample sequenced in a study of T cell responses to AZD1222 COVID-19 vaccine. Sequencing was performed with immunoSEQ multiplex PCR; in TCRdb, only in-frame clones are kept and a portion is missing. The sample records over 95,000 clones, approximately 90% being singletons. Here the sequenced sample was peripheral blood, taken 28 days after the second AZD1222 dose. Source of these receptors: an adult who received the AZD1222 COVID-19 vaccine.

This chain uses TRBV7-6 with TRBJ2-2; 9 nucleotides agree with TRBD1. CDR1 is SGHVS and CDR2 is FNYEAQ in the germline V gene. This CDR3 has 16 amino acids. V lost 5 bases to trimming and J lost 6 bases; unmatched junction nucleotides: 10. The CDR3 sequence is CASSPQTGTGPGELFF. The CDR3 DNA sequence: TGTGCCAGCAGCCCCCAGACCGGGACAGGGCCCGGGGAGCTGTTTTTT.

The chain employs TRBV28 and TRBJ1-4, with D unclear. In germline, CDR1 is MDHEN, CDR2 SYDVKM. This CDR3 is 13 amino acids long. The germline V and J ends were trimmed by 10 bases and 3 bases, with 12 bases remaining between them. The CDR3 loop reads CAIKKSANEKLFF. The DNA for the CDR3 is TGTGCCATCAAGAAATCCGCTAATGAAAAACTGTTTTTT.

V usage is TRBV2 and J usage is TRBJ2-2, with TRBD2 as a possible D gene (6 bases). Germline V gene lookup returns CDR1 SNHLY and CDR2 FYNNEI. Trimming took off 4 bases at V and 4 bases at J, with 7 bases between the two ends. The CDR3 loop spans 13 amino acids. CDR3 DNA: TGTGCCAGCAGTGTGGGGGGCACCGGGGAGCTGTTTTTT. As protein: CASSVGGTGELFF.

The chain employs TRBV9 and TRBJ2-5; 8 nucleotides agree with TRBD2. This CDR3 is 14 amino acids long. J gave up 4 bases and V 1 base, and 3 bases lay outside the gene matches. The germline V gene has CDR1 SGDLS and CDR2 YYNGEE. CDR3 in DNA: TGTGCCAGCAGCGTACTAGCGGGTGGAGAGACCCAGTACTTC. Residues: CASSVLAGGETQYF.

The chain has TRBV5-4 and TRBJ2-1; 7 nucleotides line up with TRBD2. CDR1 is SGHNT, CDR2 YYREEE, per germline (reference sequence). CDR3 length: 14 residues. Losses at the gene ends were 6 bases for V and 7 bases for J; bases not matched to a gene: 10. The CDR3, as DNA: TGTGCCAGCACGCGGACTAGTTTGGGTAATGAGCAGTTCTTC. It yields the protein CASTRTSLGNEQFF.

The V and J genes are TRBV3-1 (or the pseudogene TRBV3-2) and TRBJ2-5, with D hard to call. The CDR3 contains 14 residues. The V end was cut by 0 bases, the J end by 5 bases, with 10 bases between. Germline V gene sequence: CDR1 LGHDT, CDR2 YNNKEL (reference sequence). This CDR3 is CASSQDPRSETQYF. CDR3 DNA: TGTGCCAGCAGCCAAGATCCCAGATCCGAGACCCAGTACTTC.

The genes are TRBV7-8 and TRBJ2-3, with D unresolved. This CDR3 contains 16 residues. Trimming removed 5 bases from V and 0 bases from J, with 15 bases in between. Looked up from germline, CDR1 is SGHVS and CDR2 is FQNEAQ. CDR3 nucleotides: TGTGCCAGCAGCCGATTGACCGACCCTAGCACAGATACGCAGTATTTT. Its translation: CASSRLTDPSTDTQYF.

This clone was counted between two and nine times. DNA for the CDR3: TGTGCCAGCAGCAACTCCGGGAGAGCGAACACCGGGGAGCTGTTTTTT. Its protein is CASSNSGRANTGELFF. V and J are TRBV13 and TRBJ2-2; a weak D match, TRBD2 (6 bases). V gave up 5 bases and J gave up 0 bases, with 13 bases separating them. The germline gives CDR1 PRHDT, CDR2 FYEKMQ (reference sequence). CDR3 length equals 16 residues.

V gene TRBV6-2 or TRBV6-3 combines with J gene TRBJ1-5; D may be TRBD1 (6 bases). With 2 bases removed from V and 5 bases from J, the gap between germline ends came to 10 bases. Germline V gene data show CDR1 as MNHEY and CDR2 as SVGEGT. The CDR3 extends over 14 amino acids. The CDR3 DNA is TGTGCCAGCAGTTACGAAGGACAGTATCAGCCCCAGCATTTT. This translates into CASSYEGQYQPQHF.

The J gene is TRBJ2-5, the V gene TRBV5-1, with 8 positions matching TRBD2. The CDR3 has 15 amino acids. V lost 5 bases to trimming and J lost 7 bases; unmatched junction nucleotides: 13. Germline V gene lookup returns CDR1 SGHRS and CDR2 YFSETQ. The CDR3: CASRAAGAPEGTQYF. The CDR3 nucleotides are TGCGCCAGCAGGGCAGCGGGGGCCCCCGAGGGGACCCAGTACTTC. Variable domain in full (rest from reference TRBV5-1 and TRBJ2-5): KAGVTQTPRYLIKTRGQQVTLSCSPISGHRSVSWYQQTPGQGLQFLFEYFSETQRNKGNFPGRFSGRQFSNSRSEMNVSTLELGDSALYLCASRAAGAPEGTQYFGPGTRLLVL.

This chain uses TRBV6-2 or TRBV6-3 with TRBJ2-7; TRBD1 matches 8 bases. Germline V CDR1 and CDR2: MNHEY, SVGEGT. With 5 bases clipped from V and 0 bases from J, the junction kept 9 bases outside the gene matches. This CDR3 is 16 amino acids long. This chain's CDR3 is CASSRPRDRNSYEQYF. The CDR3 DNA follows: TGTGCCAGCAGTCGGCCGAGGGACAGGAACTCCTACGAGCAGTACTTC.

This rearrangement joins TRBV7-2 to TRBJ1-2; maybe TRBD1 (6 bases). CDR1 is SGHTA, CDR2 FQGNSA, per germline. This CDR3 has 14 residues. Trimming left V 6 bases short and J 4 bases short, with 15 bases between. CDR3 bases: TGTGCCAGCAGGCCCGGGACAACTGGCTATGGCTACACCTTC. This codes for CASRPGTTGYGYTF.

This chain connects TRBV18 to TRBJ2-5; D is ambiguous. Germline CDR1 is KGHSH and CDR2 is LQKENI. The CDR3 is 12 residues long. V shed 1 base and J shed 2 bases, with 2 bases lying between them. CDR3 DNA: TGTGCCAGCTCACCACAGCAAGAGACCCAGTACTTC. Protein sequence: CASSPQQETQYF.

The V call is TRBV15, the J call TRBJ1-4, with 7 bases fitting TRBD1. Looked up from germline, CDR1 is LNHNV and CDR2 is YYDKDF (reference sequence). The CDR3 has 14 residues. Trimming removed 4 bases from V and 7 bases from J; junction bases left unmatched: 6. For the CDR3, the DNA is TGTGCCACCAGCACCGACAGGGAGGGTGAAAAACTGTTTTTT. It specifies CATSTDREGEKLFF.

The chain uses TRBV15 and TRBJ1-2, with D perhaps matching TRBD1 (6 bases). The V gene's germline CDR1 is LNHNV and CDR2 YYDKDF (reference sequence). This CDR3 spans 14 amino acids. V dropped 5 bases and J dropped 6 bases, with 16 bases sitting between them. The CDR3 reads CATSLPGHRDGYTF. The CDR3, as DNA: TGTGCCACCAGCTTACCGGGACACAGGGATGGCTACACCTTC. Drawing the rest from reference TRBV15 and TRBJ1-2, the complete variable domain is DAMVIQNPRYQVTQFGKPVTLSCSQTLNHNVMYWYQQKSSQAPKLLFHYYDKDFNNEADTPDNFQSRRPNTSFCFLDIRSPGLGDTAMYLCATSLPGHRDGYTFGSGTRLTVV.

The CDR3 DNA reads as TGTGCCAGCACCCCTAGCACAGATACGCAGTATTTT. Protein product: CASTPSTDTQYF. The chain joins TRBV6-5 to TRBJ2-3; D is ambiguous. The V end lost 7 bases, the J end lost 0 bases, and 5 bases lay between the germline ends. Germline values: CDR1 MNHEY, CDR2 SVGAGI. The CDR3 contains 12 residues.

The V and J genes are TRBV13 and TRBJ2-2; 8 bases map to TRBD1. Trimming removed 8 bases from V and 5 bases from J; junction bases left unmatched: 13. Looked up from germline, CDR1 is PRHDT and CDR2 is FYEKMQ (reference sequence). The CDR3 spans 16 residues. CDR3 DNA: TGTGCCAGCGCATCGACAGGGGACCCCTGGACCGGGGAGCTGTTTTTT. Residues: CASASTGDPWTGELFF.

This clone was detected a few times. The V call is TRBV7-8, the J call TRBJ1-1; TRBD1 is a possible D gene (5 bases). Trimming cost V 3 bases and J 1 base, with 12 bases left between them. Germline V lookup: CDR1 SGHVS, CDR2 FQNEAQ. The CDR3 totals 15 residues. The CDR3 region is CASSFHGTGNTEAFF. CDR3 nucleotides: TGTGCCAGCAGCTTCCATGGGACGGGGAACACTGAAGCTTTCTTT.

The rearrangement joins TRBV7-6 to TRBJ2-7; 7 bases are a match to TRBD1. The CDR3 contains 18 residues. V trimming: 1 base; J trimming: 2 bases; junction bases outside the gene matches: 14. The germline CDR1 and CDR2 sequences are SGHVS and FNYEAQ. This chain's CDR3 is CASSLDGPGQWTTYEQYF. CDR3 nucleotide sequence: TGTGCCAGCAGCTTAGATGGGCCGGGACAGTGGACGACCTACGAGCAGTACTTC.

The chain links TRBV15 to TRBJ1-3; D remains unclear. Trimming shortened V by 3 bases and J by 0 bases, and 6 bases separated the two germline ends. The CDR3 covers 14 residues. Germline V gene data show CDR1 as LNHNV and CDR2 as YYDKDF (reference sequence). The CDR3: CATSSGPSGNTIYF. CDR3 DNA: TGTGCCACCAGCAGCGGCCCCTCTGGAAACACCATATATTTT.

V usage is TRBV28 and J usage is TRBJ1-5; D might be TRBD1 (6 bases). CDR3 size: 15 residues. From germline, CDR1 is MDHEN and CDR2 SYDVKM. V shed 3 bases and J shed 4 bases, with 13 bases lying between them. CDR3 amino acids: CASSFEEDSNQPQHF. CDR3 DNA: TGTGCCAGCAGTTTTGAGGAGGACAGTAATCAGCCCCAGCATTTT.

The rearrangement uses TRBV5-1 and TRBJ2-3; D is possibly TRBD1 or TRBD2 (6 bases each). In germline, CDR1 is SGHRS, CDR2 YFSETQ. The CDR3 runs to 14 residues. The V gene lost 4 bases and the J gene lost 5 bases, with 14 bases spanning the gap. CDR3 nucleotides: TGCGCCAGCAGCGGGGGGCTAGCGTTAGATACGCAGTATTTT. This encodes CASSGGLALDTQYF.

The CDR3 bases are TGTGCCACTCTTACAGGGGATCAGCCCCAGCATTTT. This translates into CATLTGDQPQHF. V and J are TRBV14 and TRBJ1-5; 7 bases map to TRBD1. J was trimmed by 5 bases and V by 10 bases; bases with no gene match: 5. Germline V gives CDR1 SGHDN, CDR2 FVKESK. CDR3 length equals 12 residues.

The rearrangement joins TRBV6-5 to TRBJ1-2, with D uncertain. Germline V gene data show CDR1 as MNHEY and CDR2 as SVGAGI. V was pared by 6 bases and J by 4 bases, with 15 bases between. The CDR3 is 14 residues long. In nucleotides, the CDR3 is TGTGCCAGCAGCTATGATCCCTCCCTCTATGGCTACACCTTC. It translates to CASSYDPSLYGYTF.

This sequence joins TRBV3-1 (or the pseudogene TRBV3-2) and TRBJ1-2; a possible D gene is TRBD1 (6 bases). The CDR3 is 15 amino acids. Trimming cost V 3 bases and J 3 bases, with 14 bases left between them. The germline gives CDR1 LGHDT, CDR2 YNNKEL (reference sequence). The CDR3, as DNA: TGTGCCAGCAGCCAGCAGGGGCGGGGGGACTATGGCTACACCTTC. Encoded protein: CASSQQGRGDYGYTF.